The 5 T cell receptor beta chains in this list originate from one sample, sequenced in a study of cytomegalovirus exposure and HLA in healthy donors. 60 Vbeta and 13 Jbeta primers were used in PCR. Repertoires were generated with immunoSEQ multiplex PCR, while TCRdb's copy carries only in-frame clones and drops some. The profile shows approximately 40,000 clones, roughly 88% of them singletons. Sequenced material: PBMCs. These receptors were collected from a woman between 40 and 55 years old in good health and CMV-seropositive.

As to this clone: Only one base separates this from a far larger clonotype, so it likely reflects a read error. The chain couples TRBV2 to TRBJ1-5, with 10 bases lining up with TRBD1. This CDR3 has 15 residues. Trimming removed 1 base from V and 6 bases from J; junction bases left unmatched: 3. Germline CDR1 and CDR2: SNHLY and FYNNEI. The CDR3 reads CASSEEWTGGQPQHF. In DNA form, the CDR3 reads TGTGCCAGCAGTGAAGAGTGGACAGGGGGTCAGCCCCAGCATTTT.

The chain is built from TRBV6-5 and TRBJ1-2; D is ambiguous. Trimming removed 2 bases at V and 4 bases at J, with 11 bases between. CDR3 length: 14 amino acids. Germline loops: CDR1 MNHEY, CDR2 SVGAGI. CDR3 loop: CASSYSGRSYGYTF. Written as DNA, the CDR3 is TGTGCCAGCAGTTACAGCGGACGGAGCTATGGCTACACCTTC.

The gene calls are TRBV19 and TRBJ1-1; maybe TRBD1 (6 bases). V was trimmed by 7 bases and J by 5 bases, leaving 11 bases between them. The germline V gene has CDR1 LNHDA and CDR2 SQIVND (reference sequence). The CDR3 contains 12 residues. Here the CDR3 reads CASNYRETEAFF. The DNA for the CDR3 is TGTGCCAGTAATTACAGGGAAACTGAAGCTTTCTTT.

CDR3 loop: CASWAGGADEKLFF. CDR3 in DNA: TGCGCCAGCTGGGCCGGGGGGGCGGATGAAAAACTGTTTTTT. The V call is TRBV5-1, the J call TRBJ1-4, with D tentatively TRBD1 (6 bases). Germline values: CDR1 SGHRS, CDR2 YFSETQ. The CDR3 has 14 residues. V was shortened by 7 bases and J by 6 bases, with 16 bases between the two germline ends.

This rearrangement joins TRBV18 to TRBJ2-3, with D possibly TRBD1 on 6 matching bases. Germline V gene sequence: CDR1 KGHSH, CDR2 LQKENI. The CDR3 has 15 residues. The V and J ends lost 2 bases and 4 bases respectively, with 13 bases between them. The CDR3 bases are TGTGCCAGCTCACCAAATACAGGGACCGCAGATACGCAGTATTTT. It codes for CASSPNTGTADTQYF.